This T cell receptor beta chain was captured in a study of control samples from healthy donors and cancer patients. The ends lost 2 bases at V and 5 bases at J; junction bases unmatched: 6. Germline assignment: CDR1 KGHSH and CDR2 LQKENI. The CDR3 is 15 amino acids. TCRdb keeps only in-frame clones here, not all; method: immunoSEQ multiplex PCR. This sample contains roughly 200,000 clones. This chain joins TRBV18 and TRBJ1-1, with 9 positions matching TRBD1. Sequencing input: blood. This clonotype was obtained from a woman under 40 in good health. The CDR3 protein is CASSPAQGARTEAFF. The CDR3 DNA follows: TGTGCCAGCTCACCAGCACAGGGGGCCAGGACTGAAGCTTTCTTT.